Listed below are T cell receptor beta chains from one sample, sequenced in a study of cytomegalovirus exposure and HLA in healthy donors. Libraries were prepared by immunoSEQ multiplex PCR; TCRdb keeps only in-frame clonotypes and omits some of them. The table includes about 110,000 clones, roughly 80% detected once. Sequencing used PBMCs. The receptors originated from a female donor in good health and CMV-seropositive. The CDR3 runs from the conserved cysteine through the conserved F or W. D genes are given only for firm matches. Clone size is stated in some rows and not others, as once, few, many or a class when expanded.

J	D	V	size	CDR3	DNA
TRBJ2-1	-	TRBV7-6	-	CATTLRGNTYNEQFF	TGTGCCACCACCCTACGGGGAAATACCTACAATGAGCAGTTCTTC
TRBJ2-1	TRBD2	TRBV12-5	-	CASGPGAGRTSGTSNEQFF	TGTGCTAGTGGTCCGGGGGCAGGTCGGACTAGCGGGACGAGTAATGAGCAGTTCTTC
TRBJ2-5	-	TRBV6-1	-	CASSAQGKETQYF	TGTGCCAGCAGTGCACAGGGTAAAGAGACCCAGTACTTC
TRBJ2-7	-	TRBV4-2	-	CASSQDQGSYEQYF	TGTGCCAGCAGCCAAGACCAGGGTAGCTACGAGCAGTACTTC
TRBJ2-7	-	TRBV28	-	CASSYSVTGSYEQYF	TGTGCCAGCAGTTACTCCGTAACTGGTTCCTACGAGCAGTACTTC
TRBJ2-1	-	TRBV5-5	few	CASSLFGDNEQFF	TGTGCCAGCAGCTTGTTCGGGGACAATGAGCAGTTCTTC
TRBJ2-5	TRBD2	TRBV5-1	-	CASSLGQRGGQETQYF	TGCGCCAGCAGCCTAGGTCAGCGGGGGGGCCAAGAGACCCAGTACTTC
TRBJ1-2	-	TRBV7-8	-	CASSLEMGGRYGYTF	TGTGCCAGCAGCTTAGAAATGGGGGGTCGGTATGGCTACACCTTC
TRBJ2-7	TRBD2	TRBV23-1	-	CASSRCGGSYEQYF	TGCGCCAGCAGTCGATGCGGGGGCTCCTACGAGCAGTACTTC
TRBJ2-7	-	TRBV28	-	CASNEGLRTYEQYF	TGTGCCAGCAACGAGGGACTGAGAACCTACGAGCAGTACTTC
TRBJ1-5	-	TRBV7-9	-	CASSLSGQGNQPQHF	TGTGCCAGCAGCTTAAGTGGGCAGGGCAATCAGCCCCAGCATTTT
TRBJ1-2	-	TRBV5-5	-	CASSLALVVGGRWYGYTF	TGTGCCAGCAGCTTGGCACTGGTGGTCGGAGGGCGATGGTACGGCTACACCTTC
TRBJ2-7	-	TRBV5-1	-	CASRGGTESYEQYF	TGCGCCAGCCGGGGGGGGACAGAATCCTACGAGCAGTACTTC
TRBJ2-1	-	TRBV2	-	CASSEALPAGEQFF	TGTGCCAGCAGTGAAGCGCTTCCGGCAGGTGAGCAGTTCTTC
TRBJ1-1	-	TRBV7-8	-	CASRQPGNEAFF	TGTGCCAGCAGACAGCCCGGGAATGAAGCTTTCTTT
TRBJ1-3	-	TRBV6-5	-	CASSYVGPRGGNTIYF	TGTGCCAGCAGTTACGTCGGTCCGCGGGGTGGAAACACCATATATTTT
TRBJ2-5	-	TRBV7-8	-	CASSPMDSKETQYF	TGTGCCAGCAGCCCGATGGACAGCAAAGAGACCCAGTACTTC
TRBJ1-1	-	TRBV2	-	CASRVPGSTEAFF	TGTGCCAGCAGGGTTCCGGGTTCCACTGAAGCTTTCTTT
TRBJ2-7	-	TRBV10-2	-	CASRMGRSSYEQYF	TGCGCCAGCAGAATGGGTAGGAGCTCCTACGAGCAGTACTTC
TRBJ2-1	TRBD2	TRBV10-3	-	CAILAGGTNEQFF	TGTGCTATACTAGCGGGGGGCACCAATGAGCAGTTCTTC
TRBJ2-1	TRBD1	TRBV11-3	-	CASSSMGQDYNEQFF	TGTGCCAGCAGCTCCATGGGACAGGACTACAATGAGCAGTTCTTC
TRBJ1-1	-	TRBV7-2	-	CASSLGRRSYWTEAFF	TGTGCCAGCAGCTTAGGCAGGCGATCCTATTGGACTGAAGCTTTCTTT
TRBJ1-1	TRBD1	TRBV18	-	CASSPSRGRTEAFF	TGTGCCAGCTCACCAAGCAGGGGGCGCACTGAAGCTTTCTTT
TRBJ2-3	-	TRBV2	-	CASSPGDGAARTDTQYF	TGTGCCAGCAGTCCGGGGGACGGAGCAGCCCGCACAGATACGCAGTATTTT
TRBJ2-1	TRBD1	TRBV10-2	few	CASRDPRGEQFF	TGCGCCAGCAGGGACCCCAGGGGGGAGCAGTTCTTC
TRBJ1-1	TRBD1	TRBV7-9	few	CASSSQDRLMNTEAFF	TGTGCCAGCAGCTCGCAGGACAGGTTAATGAACACTGAAGCTTTCTTT
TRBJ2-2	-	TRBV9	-	CASSLTLGELFF	TGTGCCAGCAGCCTTACTCTCGGGGAGCTGTTTTTT
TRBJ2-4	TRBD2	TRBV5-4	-	CASSSQISSGGLDIQYF	TGTGCCAGCAGCTCTCAAATCTCTAGCGGGGGGTTAGACATTCAGTACTTC
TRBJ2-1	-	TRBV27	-	CASSSRRDGFRSNNEQFF	TGTGCCAGCAGTTCCCGACGCGACGGCTTCAGGTCCAACAATGAGCAGTTCTTC
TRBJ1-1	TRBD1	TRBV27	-	CASSFLAGQGVRKLTEAFF	TGTGCCAGCAGTTTTTTGGCCGGACAGGGAGTTAGAAAGCTAACTGAAGCTTTCTTT
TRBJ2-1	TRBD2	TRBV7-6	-	CASSLETSGRNEQFF	TGTGCCAGCAGCTTAGAGACTAGCGGGAGGAATGAGCAGTTCTTC
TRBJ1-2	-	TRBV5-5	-	CASSLQQGSNYGYTF	TGTGCCAGCAGCCTTCAACAGGGTAGTAACTATGGCTACACCTTC
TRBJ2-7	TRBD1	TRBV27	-	CASSFSVRQGGSSYEQYF	TGTGCCAGCAGTTTCTCGGTCAGACAGGGGGGCTCCTCCTACGAGCAGTACTTC
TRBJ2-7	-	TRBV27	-	CASSLGGTGDYEQYF	TGTGCCAGCAGTTTGGGGGGGACAGGCGACTACGAGCAGTACTTC
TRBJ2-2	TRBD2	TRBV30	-	CAWSIAGGDTGELFF	TGTGCCTGGTCAATAGCGGGAGGGGACACCGGGGAGCTGTTTTTT
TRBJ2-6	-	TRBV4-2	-	CASSQEARTFSGANVLTF	TGTGCCAGCAGCCAAGAGGCCAGAACCTTCTCTGGGGCCAACGTCCTGACTTTC
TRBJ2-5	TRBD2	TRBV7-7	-	CASSLARTSQETQYF	TGTGCTAGCAGCTTAGCCCGGACTAGTCAAGAGACCCAGTACTTC
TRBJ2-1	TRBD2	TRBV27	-	CASSKAGTSGSNEQFF	TGTGCCAGCAGTAAAGCCGGGACTAGCGGGAGTAATGAGCAGTTCTTC
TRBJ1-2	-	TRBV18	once	CASSPREGIGGYTF	TGTGCCAGCTCACCACGGGAGGGAATAGGAGGCTACACCTTC
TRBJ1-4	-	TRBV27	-	CASSSGLLNEKLFF	TGTGCCAGCAGTTCGGGACTGTTAAATGAAAAACTGTTTTTT
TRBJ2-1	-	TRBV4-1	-	CASSPQQDNEQFF	TGCGCCAGCAGCCCCCAACAGGACAATGAGCAGTTCTTC
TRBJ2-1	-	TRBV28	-	CASSERQVGYNEQFF	TGTGCCAGCAGTGAACGACAGGTGGGGTACAATGAGCAGTTCTTC
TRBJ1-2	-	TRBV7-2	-	CASSWQGGGYTF	TGTGCCAGCAGCTGGCAGGGAGGAGGCTACACCTTC
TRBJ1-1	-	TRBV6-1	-	CATLDGYNTEAFF	TGTGCCACCCTAGACGGCTATAACACTGAAGCTTTCTTT
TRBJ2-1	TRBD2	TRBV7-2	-	CASNLAEGVLGEQFF	TGTGCCAGCAATCTAGCGGAAGGAGTTTTAGGTGAGCAGTTCTTC
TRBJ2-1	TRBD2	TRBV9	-	CASSVGSGRARNEQFF	TGTGCCAGCAGCGTAGGAAGCGGGAGGGCCAGAAATGAGCAGTTCTTC
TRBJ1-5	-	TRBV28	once	CASSLSQRQPQHF	TGTGCCAGCAGTTTATCTCAACGGCAGCCCCAGCATTTT
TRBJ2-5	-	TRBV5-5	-	CASSSVFRGTQYF	TGTGCCAGCAGCTCCGTATTCAGAGGGACCCAGTACTTC
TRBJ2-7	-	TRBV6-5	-	CASSYATQSYEQYF	TGTGCCAGCAGTTACGCGACACAAAGCTACGAGCAGTACTTC
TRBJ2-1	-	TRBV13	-	CASSPPGLYEQFF	TGTGCCAGCAGCCCTCCCGGACTGTATGAGCAGTTCTTC
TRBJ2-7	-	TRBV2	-	CASSQPGNPYEGYF	TGTGCCAGCAGTCAACCCGGGAACCCCTACGAGGGGTACTTC
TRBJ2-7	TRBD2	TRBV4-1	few	CASSQEVGLAGYEQYF	TGCGCCAGCAGCCAAGAAGTTGGACTAGCGGGCTACGAGCAGTACTTC
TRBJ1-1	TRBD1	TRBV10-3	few	CAIRQGLNTEAFF	TGTGCCATCAGACAGGGGTTGAACACTGAAGCTTTCTTT
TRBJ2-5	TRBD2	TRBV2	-	CASSGGSGTLETQYF	TGTGCCAGCAGTGGTGGTAGCGGGACGCTAGAGACCCAGTACTTC
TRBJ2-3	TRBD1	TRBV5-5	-	CASTRQGGSFTDTQYF	TGTGCCAGCACCCGACAGGGGGGTTCCTTCACAGATACGCAGTATTTT